The 27 T cell receptor beta chains given below trace back to one sample, sequenced in a study of blood T cell repertoires in COVID-19. TCRdb's table, derived via immunoSEQ multiplex PCR, lists solely in-frame clones and lacks some. The table lists about 250,000 clones, roughly 88% of them singletons, with just under 6.5% in the top ten. The sequenced sample consisted of peripheral blood. These TCRs come from a young woman with COVID-19, enrolled during active disease.

This clone has a count of ten or more. The chain employs TRBV6-1 and TRBJ2-5; 7 bases fit TRBD2. CDR1 and CDR2 (germline): MNHNS, SASEGT. The CDR3 loop spans 18 amino acids. V was pared by 3 bases and J by 2 bases, with 15 bases of the junction left unmatched. The CDR3 bases are TGTGCCAGCAGTGAGGGACTACCCCGGGCCTACCGTCAAGAGACCCAGTACTTC. Residues: CASSEGLPRAYRQETQYF.

This rearrangement joins TRBV7-2 to TRBJ2-1; no firm D call. The CDR3 spans 14 residues. V dropped 1 base and J dropped 5 bases, with 9 bases sitting between them. Germline CDR1 is SGHTA and CDR2 is FQGNSA. This CDR3 is CASSLGPSNNEQFF. CDR3 sequence (DNA): TGTGCCAGCAGCTTAGGCCCTAGTAACAATGAGCAGTTCTTC.

This chain uses TRBV3-1 (or the pseudogene TRBV3-2) with TRBJ2-6, with 8 nucleotides matching TRBD2. Germline CDR1 LGHDT, CDR2 YNNKEL (reference sequence). V shed 4 bases, J shed 2 bases, and the junction held 10 bases outside the gene matches. The length of the CDR3 is 18 residues. CDR3: CASSPPGLGYPGANVLTF. The CDR3 DNA follows: TGTGCCAGCAGCCCACCGGGACTAGGGTACCCTGGGGCCAACGTCCTGACTTTC.

This chain links TRBV7-9 with TRBJ2-6, with D perhaps TRBD1 (6 bases). The CDR3 is made up of 18 amino acids. Trimming left V 4 bases short and J 0 bases short, with 16 bases between. The V gene's germline CDR1 is SEHNR and CDR2 FQNEAQ (reference sequence). This CDR3 is CASSSQGQVFSGANVLTF. CDR3 nucleotides: TGTGCCAGCAGCTCACAGGGACAAGTCTTCTCTGGGGCCAACGTCCTGACTTTC.

This rearrangement joins TRBV5-6 to TRBJ1-6; 7 nucleotides line up with TRBD1. The CDR3 contains 16 residues. V shed 0 bases and J 3 bases; nucleotides not matched to a gene: 3. Germline lookup yields CDR1 SGHDT and CDR2 YYEEEE. The CDR3 bases are TGTGCCAGCAGCTTGGGAGCAGGGGGCTATAATTCACCCCTCCACTTT. Its translation is CASSLGAGGYNSPLHF. Full variable domain (rest looked up from reference TRBV5-6 and TRBJ1-6): DAGVTQSPTHLIKTRGQQVTLRCSPKSGHDTVSWYQQALGQGPQFIFQYYEEEERQRGNFPDRFSGHQFPNYSSELNVNALLLGDSALYLCASSLGAGGYNSPLHFGNGTRLTVT.

This clone was detected once. The chain links TRBV19 to TRBJ2-1, with 7 bases that match TRBD2. Germline CDR1 and CDR2: LNHDA and SQIVND (reference sequence). The ends lost 4 bases at V and 6 bases at J; junction bases unmatched: 9. CDR3 length equals 15 residues. CDR3 in amino acids: CASSTYRDYVNEQFF. Written as DNA, the CDR3 is TGTGCCAGTAGTACCTACCGGGACTACGTCAATGAGCAGTTCTTC.

The chain uses TRBV12-3 or TRBV12-4 and TRBJ2-3; D remains ambiguous. CDR3 length: 13 residues. The V and J ends lost 2 bases and 4 bases respectively, with 7 bases between them. The CDR3 sequence is CASSLYGSDTQYF. The CDR3, as DNA: TGTGCCAGCAGTTTATATGGCTCAGATACGCAGTATTTT.

The chain carries TRBV28 and TRBJ2-3; 7 bases are a match to TRBD1. The CDR3 runs to 17 residues. Germline V gene lookup returns CDR1 MDHEN and CDR2 SYDVKM. The ends lost 4 bases at V and 0 bases at J; junction bases unmatched: 10. CDR3 residues: CASSSTTDRVSTDTQYF. The CDR3 DNA follows: TGTGCCAGCAGTTCAACAACCGACAGGGTTAGCACAGATACGCAGTATTTT.

V and J are TRBV28 and TRBJ1-2; possibly TRBD1 for D (6 bases). With 3 bases removed from V and 3 bases from J, the gap between germline ends came to 14 bases. This CDR3 region has 15 residues. Germline loops: CDR1 MDHEN, CDR2 SYDVKM. CDR3 DNA: TGTGCCAGCAGTTTTCGGGGGGGCGCGTACTATGGCTACACCTTC. Amino acid sequence: CASSFRGGAYYGYTF.

This rearrangement joins TRBV18 to TRBJ2-3, with D possibly being TRBD2 (5 bases). The germline gives CDR1 KGHSH, CDR2 LQKENI. Trimming left V 3 bases short and J 5 bases short, with 15 bases between. CDR3 length equals 15 residues. The CDR3 DNA reads TGTGCCAGCTCACCCGGGCCCGAGGGAGTAGATACGCAGTATTTT. Translated, it gives CASSPGPEGVDTQYF.

This rearrangement joins TRBV5-1 to TRBJ2-6; TRBD1 aligns across 11 bases. Germline CDR1 and CDR2: SGHRS and YFSETQ. The CDR3 has 18 amino acids. Trimming at V came to 4 bases and at J to 1 base, leaving 7 bases not matched to a gene. The CDR3 here is CASSGGQGAGSGANVLTF. Here the CDR3 DNA reads TGCGCCAGCAGCGGCGGACAGGGGGCTGGGTCTGGGGCCAACGTCCTGACTTTC.

This clone is a singleton in its sample. The rearrangement links TRBV4-1 to TRBJ1-3; TRBD1 might be the D (6 bases). Germline CDR1 and CDR2: MGHRA and YSYEKL. The CDR3 totals 17 residues. Between the trimmed V and J ends, which lost 1 base and 0 bases, there was a span of 13 bases. The CDR3 DNA sequence: TGCGCCAGCAGCCAAGGATACTTAGGGGGCTCTGGAAACACCATATATTTT. Amino acids: CASSQGYLGGSGNTIYF.

The chain employs TRBV11-2 and TRBJ2-5, with D uncertain. The CDR3 length is 14 residues. The germline V gene encodes CDR1 SGHAT and CDR2 FQNNGV. Trimming stripped 3 bases from V and 2 bases from J, with 10 bases between. In nucleotides, the CDR3 is TGTGCCAGCAGCTTCCAAGACTCACAAGAGACCCAGTACTTC. This encodes CASSFQDSQETQYF. The whole variable domain, filled in from reference TRBV11-2 and TRBJ2-5, reads EAGVAQSPRYKIIEKRQSVAFWCNPISGHATLYWYQQILGQGPKLLIQFQNNGVVDDSQLPKDRFSAERLKGVDSTLKIQPAKLEDSAVYLCASSFQDSQETQYFGPGTRLLVL.

This clone appeared a single time. The chain has TRBV2 and TRBJ2-7; D uncertain. V shed 8 bases and J shed 0 bases, with 5 bases lying between them. Per the germline V gene, CDR1 is SNHLY and CDR2 is FYNNEI. The length of the CDR3 is 11 residues. The CDR3 nucleotides are TGTGCCAGCCAAAACTCCTACGAGCAGTACTTC. Translation gives CASQNSYEQYF.

The chain joins TRBV10-3 to TRBJ1-2, with D tentatively TRBD1 (6 bases). The CDR3 contains 14 residues. From germline, CDR1 is ENHRY and CDR2 SYGVKD. Trimming took 3 bases from V and 8 from J, leaving 16 bases between them. CDR3 amino acids: CAISEGGASGGYTF. The CDR3 DNA reads as TGTGCCATCAGTGAAGGGGGGGCATCGGGAGGCTACACCTTC.

This clone was observed a single time. The chain uses TRBV6-1 and TRBJ1-3; tentatively, D is TRBD1 (6 bases). Trimming pared 3 bases from V and 0 bases from J, leaving 9 bases between. The CDR3 totals 15 residues. The germline V gene has CDR1 MNHNS and CDR2 SASEGT. CDR3 protein: CASSDGQNSGNTIYF. The CDR3 bases are TGTGCCAGCAGTGATGGACAGAACTCTGGAAACACCATATATTTT.

This sequence joins TRBV5-6 and TRBJ2-1; 7 bases fit TRBD1. V lost 4 bases to trimming and J lost 6 bases; unmatched junction nucleotides: 13. Germline CDR1 SGHDT, CDR2 YYEEEE. The CDR3 is made up of 16 amino acids. CDR3 in amino acids: CASSKGMSGGGNEQFF. CDR3 nucleotide sequence: TGTGCCAGCAGCAAGGGGATGTCAGGGGGTGGCAATGAGCAGTTCTTC. Looking up the rest from reference TRBV5-6 and TRBJ2-1 gives the full variable domain: DAGVTQSPTHLIKTRGQQVTLRCSPKSGHDTVSWYQQALGQGPQFIFQYYEEEERQRGNFPDRFSGHQFPNYSSELNVNALLLGDSALYLCASSKGMSGGGNEQFFGPGTRLTVL.

The V and J genes are TRBV6-5 and TRBJ1-2; D may be TRBD1 (5 bases). The CDR3 is made up of 14 amino acids. The germline V gene has CDR1 MNHEY and CDR2 SVGAGI. V lost 2 bases to trimming and J lost 1 base, with 8 bases between them. As DNA, the CDR3 is TGTGCCAGCAGTTACCGGGGACTTAACTATGGCTACACCTTC. Its protein product is CASSYRGLNYGYTF.

The chain carries TRBV28 and TRBJ1-5, with 7 bases fitting TRBD1. The germline V gene encodes CDR1 MDHEN and CDR2 SYDVKM. Trimming took 3 bases from V and 0 from J; bases not matched to a gene: 23. The CDR3 runs 22 residues. This CDR3 is CASSFHWQGEAGSRGSNQPQHF. The CDR3 DNA follows: TGTGCCAGCAGTTTTCATTGGCAGGGGGAAGCCGGATCTCGGGGTAGCAATCAGCCCCAGCATTTT.

The V and J genes are TRBV18 and TRBJ1-2; D might be TRBD1 (5 bases). CDR3 size: 15 residues. V lost 1 base to trimming and J lost 6 bases, with 15 bases between them. Germline V gene lookup returns CDR1 KGHSH and CDR2 LQKENI. Here the CDR3 DNA reads TGTGCCAGCTCACCACGGAATACAGGAATGGATGGCTACACCTTC. It codes for CASSPRNTGMDGYTF. Combining the CDR3 with reference TRBV18 and TRBJ1-2 gives the whole variable domain NAGVMQNPRHLVRRRGQEARLRCSPMKGHSHVYWYRQLPEEGLKFMVYLQKENIIDESGMPKERFSAEFPKEGPSILRIQQVVRGDSAAYFCASSPRNTGMDGYTFGSGTRLTVV.

The CDR3 region is CASSEDRDYGYTF. CDR3 in DNA: TGTGCCAGCAGTGAAGACAGGGACTATGGCTACACCTTC. The rearrangement links TRBV2 to TRBJ1-2; TRBD1 is a possible D gene (6 bases). Germline CDR1 SNHLY, CDR2 FYNNEI. The CDR3 is 13 residues long. Trimming left V 1 base short and J 3 bases short, with 6 bases between. Supplemented by reference TRBV2 and TRBJ1-2, the full variable domain reads EPEVTQTPSHQVTQMGQEVILRCVPISNHLYFYWYRQILGQKVEFLVSFYNNEISEKSEIFDDQFSVERPDGSNFTLKIRSTKLEDSAMYFCASSEDRDYGYTFGSGTRLTVV.

The chain combines TRBV25-1 with TRBJ1-2, with D tentatively TRBD1 (5 bases). The germline gives CDR1 MGHDK, CDR2 SYGVNS. The CDR3 sequence is 15 residues long. The V gene lost 3 bases and the J gene lost 3 bases, with 14 bases spanning the gap. Here the CDR3 DNA reads TGTGCCAGCAGTGACTCCGGGACGGGGGACTATGGCTACACCTTC. It yields the protein CASSDSGTGDYGYTF.

The chain is built from TRBV5-1 and TRBJ2-2, with 7 bases identical to TRBD2. This CDR3 contains 16 residues. The ends lost 1 base at V and 6 bases at J; junction bases unmatched: 9. The germline V gene encodes CDR1 SGHRS and CDR2 YFSETQ. Here the CDR3 DNA reads TGCGCCAGCAGCTTGCGGGCGGGAGCGTCGGCCGGGGAGCTGTTTTTT. This gives the protein CASSLRAGASAGELFF.

The chain is built from TRBV23-1 and TRBJ2-7; perhaps TRBD2 as D (6 bases). TRBV23-1 is noted as an ORF with a role that remains uncertain. V lost 4 bases, J lost 2 bases, and 21 bases lay in between. The length of the CDR3 is 17 residues. The CDR3 is CASSRAWGLPSTYEQYF. The CDR3 DNA is TGCGCCAGCAGTCGAGCATGGGGACTGCCCTCGACCTACGAGCAGTACTTC.

The CDR3 sequence: CATSRDRFIAGYNEQFF. In DNA, the CDR3 is TGTGCCACCAGCAGGGATAGATTTATAGCGGGCTACAATGAGCAGTTCTTC. The rearrangement joins TRBV15 to TRBJ2-1, with 7 nucleotides matching TRBD2. Germline V CDR1 and CDR2: LNHNV, YYDKDF (reference sequence). The CDR3 is 17 amino acids. V lost 3 bases and J lost 3; bases outside the gene matches: 11. Full variable domain (remainder filled in from reference TRBV15 and TRBJ2-1): DAMVIQNPRYQVTQFGKPVTLSCSQTLNHNVMYWYQQKSSQAPKLLFHYYDKDFNNEADTPDNFQSRRPNTSFCFLDIRSPGLGDTAMYLCATSRDRFIAGYNEQFFGPGTRLTVL.

V gene TRBV7-8 combines with J gene TRBJ2-5; possibly TRBD1 for D (7 bases). This CDR3 is built from 16 residues. Trimming took 5 bases from V and 5 from J, leaving 21 bases between them. The germline CDR1 and CDR2 sequences are SGHVS and FQNEAQ. CDR3 coding DNA: TGTGCCAGCAGCCCTAGGCCCCGGGACAGCGGGGAGACCCAGTACTTC. This sequence encodes CASSPRPRDSGETQYF.

This chain links TRBV27 with TRBJ1-5; 12 bases align to TRBD1. The V and J ends lost 5 bases and 6 bases, in that order; junction bases with no gene match: 5. Germline V gives CDR1 MNHEY, CDR2 SMNVEV (reference sequence). The CDR3 contains 15 residues. Written as DNA, the CDR3 is TGTGCCAGCAGTAAGGGACAGGGGGCGTTTCAGCCCCAGCATTTT. Translated: CASSKGQGAFQPQHF.